One TCR beta chain is described in this entry. Its antigen is unidentified. CDR1 and CDR2 (germline): MGHRA, YSYEKL. The V gene end was trimmed by 2 bases and the J gene end by 3 bases; junction bases not matched to a gene: 5. The CDR3 consists of 16 residues. The sample belongs to a study of CD4+ T cells in melanoma. Broader study findings: Neoantigen-specific CD4+ T cells in melanoma reportedly had diverse differentiation states. A reported correlation linked neoantigen-specific CD4+ T cells to CD8+, macrophage and B cell function.

Libraries were prepared by immunoSEQ multiplex PCR; TCRdb keeps only in-frame clonotypes and omits some of them. The data contain tens of thousands of clones, nearly 70% of them singletons. The sample was tumor tissue. J is TRBJ2-3 and V is TRBV4-1; 10 nucleotides match TRBD2. The clonotype comes from a human donor with melanoma. In DNA form, the CDR3 reads TGCGCCAGCAGCCAAACGAGCGGGGGGGGAACAGATACGCAGTATTTT. This codes for CASSQTSGGGTDTQYF.